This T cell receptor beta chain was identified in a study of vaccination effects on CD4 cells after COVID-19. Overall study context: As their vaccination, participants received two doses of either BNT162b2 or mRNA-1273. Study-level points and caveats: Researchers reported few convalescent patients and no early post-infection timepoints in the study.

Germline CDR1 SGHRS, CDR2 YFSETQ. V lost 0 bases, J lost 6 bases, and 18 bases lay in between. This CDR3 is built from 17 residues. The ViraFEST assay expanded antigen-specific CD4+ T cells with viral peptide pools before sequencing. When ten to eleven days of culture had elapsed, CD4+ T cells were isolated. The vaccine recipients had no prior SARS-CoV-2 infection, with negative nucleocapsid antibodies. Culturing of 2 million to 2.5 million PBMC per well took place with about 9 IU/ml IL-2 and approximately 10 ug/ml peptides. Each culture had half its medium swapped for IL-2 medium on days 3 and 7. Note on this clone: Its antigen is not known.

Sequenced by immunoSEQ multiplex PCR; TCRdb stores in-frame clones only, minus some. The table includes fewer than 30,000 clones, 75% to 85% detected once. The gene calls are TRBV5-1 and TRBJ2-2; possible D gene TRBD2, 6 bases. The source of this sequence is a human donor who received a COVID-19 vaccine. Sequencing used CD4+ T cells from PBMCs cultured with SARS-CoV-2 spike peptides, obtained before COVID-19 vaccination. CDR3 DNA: TGCGCCAGCAGCTTGGGCTTCGGAGGGAGCGGATCCGGGGAGCTGTTTTTT. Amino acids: CASSLGFGGSGSGELFF.